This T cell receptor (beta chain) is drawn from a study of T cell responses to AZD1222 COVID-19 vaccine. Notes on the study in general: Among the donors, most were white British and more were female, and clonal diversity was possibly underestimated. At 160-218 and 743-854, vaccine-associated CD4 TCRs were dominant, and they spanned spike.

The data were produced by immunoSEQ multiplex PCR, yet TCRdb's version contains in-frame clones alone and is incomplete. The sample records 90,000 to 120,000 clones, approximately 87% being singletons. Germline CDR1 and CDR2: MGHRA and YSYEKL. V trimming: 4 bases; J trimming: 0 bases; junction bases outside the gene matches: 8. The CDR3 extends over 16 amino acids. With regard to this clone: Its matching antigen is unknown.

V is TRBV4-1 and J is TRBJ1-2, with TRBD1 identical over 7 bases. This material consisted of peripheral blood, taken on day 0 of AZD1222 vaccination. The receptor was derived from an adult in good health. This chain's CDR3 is CASSRTRGGPNYGYTF. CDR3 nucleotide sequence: TGCGCCAGCAGCCGTACCAGGGGGGGGCCTAACTATGGCTACACCTTC.